These 2 T cell receptor beta chains were all obtained from the same sample, sequenced in a study of blood T cell repertoires in COVID-19. The method was immunoSEQ multiplex PCR; TCRdb's version includes in-frame clones alone and lacks a portion of them. The sample contains over 100,000 clones, around three quarters of which appear only once. The sequencing sample was made of peripheral blood. Receptors were obtained from a human donor in a cohort sampled during active or convalescent COVID-19.

This clone was found a few times. This chain uses TRBV10-3 with TRBJ2-7; TRBD1 agrees at 8 bases. The germline V gene has CDR1 ENHRY and CDR2 SYGVKD. This CDR3 comprises 14 residues. With V trimmed by 4 bases and J by 2 bases, 4 bases remained unmatched. This CDR3 is CAISVQQGAYEQYF. CDR3 in DNA: TGTGCCATCAGTGTGCAACAGGGGGCCTACGAGCAGTACTTC.

The V gene is TRBV7-2, the J gene TRBJ1-5; 10 bases are a match to TRBD1. From germline, CDR1 is SGHTA and CDR2 FQGNSA. Trimming cost V 1 base and J 0 bases; bases outside gene matches: 3. This CDR3 is 17 amino acids long. The CDR3 spells CASSLGQGAYSNQPQHF. The CDR3 bases are TGTGCCAGCAGCTTAGGACAGGGGGCTTATAGCAATCAGCCCCAGCATTTT.